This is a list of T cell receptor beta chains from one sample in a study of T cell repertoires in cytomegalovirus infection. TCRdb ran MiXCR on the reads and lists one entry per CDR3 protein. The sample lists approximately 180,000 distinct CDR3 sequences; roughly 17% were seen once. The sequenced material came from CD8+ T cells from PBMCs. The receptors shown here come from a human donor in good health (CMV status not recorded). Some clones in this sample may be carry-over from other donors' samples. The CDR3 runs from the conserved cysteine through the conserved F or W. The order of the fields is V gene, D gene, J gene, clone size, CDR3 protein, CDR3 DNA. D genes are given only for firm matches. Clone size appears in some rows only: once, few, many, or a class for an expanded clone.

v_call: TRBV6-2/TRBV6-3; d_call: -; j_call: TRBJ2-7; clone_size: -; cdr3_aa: CASSHLAAEPPYEQYF; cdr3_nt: TGTGCCAGCAGTCATCTGGCTGCGGAGCCACCCTACGAGCAGTACTTC
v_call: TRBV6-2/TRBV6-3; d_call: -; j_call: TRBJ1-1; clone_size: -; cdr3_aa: CASSYNGGRTEAFF; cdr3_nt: TGTGCCAGCAGTTACAATGGGGGGCGCACTGAAGCTTTCTTT
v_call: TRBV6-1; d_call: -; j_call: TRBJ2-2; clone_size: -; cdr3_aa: CASSEVPRRTGELFF; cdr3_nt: TGTGCCAGCAGTGAAGTTCCTAGGCGCACCGGGGAGCTGTTTTTT
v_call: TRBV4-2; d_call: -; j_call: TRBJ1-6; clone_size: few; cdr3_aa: CASSQDKGGAPTLHF; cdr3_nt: TGTGCCAGCAGCCAAGATAAGGGGGGCGCCCCAACCCTCCACTTT
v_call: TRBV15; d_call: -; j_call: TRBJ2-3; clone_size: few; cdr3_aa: CATSRSRGSTDTQYF; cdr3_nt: TGTGCCACCAGCAGATCCCGGGGGAGTACAGATACGCAGTATTTT
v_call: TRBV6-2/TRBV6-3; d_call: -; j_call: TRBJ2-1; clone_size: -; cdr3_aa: CASSYSGLSSYNEQFF; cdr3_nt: TGTGCCAGCAGTTACTCTGGGCTTAGCTCCTACAATGAGCAGTTCTTC
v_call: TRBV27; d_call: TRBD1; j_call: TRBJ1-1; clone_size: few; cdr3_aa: CASSLSQGRTEAFF; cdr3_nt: TGTGCCAGCAGTTTATCACAGGGGAGGACTGAAGCTTTCTTT
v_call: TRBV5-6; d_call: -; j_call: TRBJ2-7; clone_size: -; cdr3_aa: CASSPWTVISYEQYF; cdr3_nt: TGTGCCAGCAGCCCCTGGACAGTTATCTCCTACGAGCAGTACTTC
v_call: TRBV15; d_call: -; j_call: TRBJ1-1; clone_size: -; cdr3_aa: CATSTYKNTEAFF; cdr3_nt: TGTGCCACCAGCACGTACAAGAACACTGAAGCTTTCTTT
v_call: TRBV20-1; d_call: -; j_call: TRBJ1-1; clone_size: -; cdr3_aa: CSARRRPEAFF; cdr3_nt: TGCAGTGCTAGAAGGCGGCCTGAAGCTTTCTTT
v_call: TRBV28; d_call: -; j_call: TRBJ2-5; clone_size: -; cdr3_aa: CASSLVLQETQYF; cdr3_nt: TGTGCCAGCAGTTTGGTTTTACAAGAGACCCAGTACTTC
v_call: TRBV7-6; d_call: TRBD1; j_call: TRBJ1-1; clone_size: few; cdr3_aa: CASSLNPTGEVEAFF; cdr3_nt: TGTGCCAGCAGCCTGAATCCCACAGGGGAGGTTGAAGCTTTCTTT
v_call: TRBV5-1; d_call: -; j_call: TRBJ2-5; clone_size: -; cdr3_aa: CASSSRRETQYF; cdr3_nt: TGCGCCAGCAGCTCCCGGCGGGAGACCCAGTACTTC
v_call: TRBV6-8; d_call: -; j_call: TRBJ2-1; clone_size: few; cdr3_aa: CASSSGGLYSNEQFF; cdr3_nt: TGTGCCAGCAGTTCCGGGGGGCTGTACAGCAATGAGCAGTTCTTC
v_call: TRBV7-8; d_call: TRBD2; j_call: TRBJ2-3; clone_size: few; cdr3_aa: CASSSEGLAADTQYF; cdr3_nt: TGTGCCAGCAGCTCCGAGGGACTAGCCGCAGATACGCAGTATTTT
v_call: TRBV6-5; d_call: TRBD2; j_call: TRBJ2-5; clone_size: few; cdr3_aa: CASSYGLAGRLEKETQYF; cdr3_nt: TGTGCCAGCAGTTACGGGCTAGCGGGACGCCTTGAGAAAGAGACCCAGTACTTC
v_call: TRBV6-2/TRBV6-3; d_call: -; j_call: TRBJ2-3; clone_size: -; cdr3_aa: CASIAVLGADTQYF; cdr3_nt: TGTGCCAGCATTGCAGTCCTGGGGGCAGATACGCAGTATTTT
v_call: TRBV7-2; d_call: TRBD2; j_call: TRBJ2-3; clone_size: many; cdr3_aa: CASNLRGLAPDTQYF; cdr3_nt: TGTGCCAGCAACCTCCGGGGACTAGCGCCAGATACGCAGTATTTT
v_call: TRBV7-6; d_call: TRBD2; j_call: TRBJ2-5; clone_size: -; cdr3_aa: CASSFRLAGGETQYF; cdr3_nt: TGTGCCAGCAGCTTTAGACTAGCGGGGGGAGAGACCCAGTACTTC
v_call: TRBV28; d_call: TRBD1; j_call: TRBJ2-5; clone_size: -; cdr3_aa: CASSSIPTGGVIEETQYF; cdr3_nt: TGTGCCAGCAGCTCGATACCGACAGGGGGTGTGATCGAAGAGACCCAGTACTTC
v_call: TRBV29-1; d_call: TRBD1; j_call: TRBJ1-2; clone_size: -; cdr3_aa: CSVRDSVIYGYTF; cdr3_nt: TGCAGCGTACGGGACAGCGTGATCTATGGCTACACCTTC
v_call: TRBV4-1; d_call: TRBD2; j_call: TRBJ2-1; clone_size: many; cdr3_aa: CASSQSGQTSGVSNEQFF; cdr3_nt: TGCGCCAGCAGCCAATCCGGGCAGACTAGCGGGGTATCGAATGAGCAGTTCTTC
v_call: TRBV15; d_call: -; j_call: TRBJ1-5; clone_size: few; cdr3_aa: CATSLLFQLASNQPQHF; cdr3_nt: TGTGCCACCAGCCTTCTTTTTCAGCTTGCCAGCAATCAGCCCCAGCATTTT
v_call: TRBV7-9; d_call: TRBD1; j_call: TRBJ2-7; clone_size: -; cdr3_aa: CASSLDRGYEQYF; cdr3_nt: TGTGCCAGCAGTTTAGACAGGGGCTACGAGCAGTACTTC
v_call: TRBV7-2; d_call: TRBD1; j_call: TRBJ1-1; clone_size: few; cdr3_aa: CASSVRTGVNTEAFF; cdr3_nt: TGTGCCAGCAGCGTCCGGACAGGGGTGAACACTGAAGCTTTCTTT
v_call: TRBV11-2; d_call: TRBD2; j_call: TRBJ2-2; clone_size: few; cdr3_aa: CASSFGLEGTGELFF; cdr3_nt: TGTGCCAGCAGCTTTGGACTAGAGGGCACCGGGGAGCTGTTTTTT
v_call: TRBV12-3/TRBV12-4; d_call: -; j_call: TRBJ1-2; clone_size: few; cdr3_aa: CASSLGTFYGYTF; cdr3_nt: TGTGCCAGCAGTTTGGGGACTTTCTATGGCTACACCTTC
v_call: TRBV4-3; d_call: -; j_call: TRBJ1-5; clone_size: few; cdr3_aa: CASSQDRGTVGNQPQHF; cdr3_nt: TGCGCCAGCAGCCAAGATAGGGGGACTGTTGGCAATCAGCCCCAGCATTTT
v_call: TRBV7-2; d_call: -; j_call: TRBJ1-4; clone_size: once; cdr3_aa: CASSLGLGGRYGGNEKLFF; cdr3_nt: TGTGCCAGCAGCTTAGGGCTCGGGGGGCGCTATGGGGGTAATGAAAAACTGTTTTTT
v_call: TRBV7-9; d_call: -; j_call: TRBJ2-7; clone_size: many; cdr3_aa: CASSSHARAQNRGRQYF; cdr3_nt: TGTGCCAGCAGCTCCCATGCTCGGGCGCAAAATAGAGGGCGGCAGTACTTC
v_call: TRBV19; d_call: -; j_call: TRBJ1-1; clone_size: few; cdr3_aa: CASSIGQLNTEAFF; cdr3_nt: TGTGCCAGTAGTATCGGACAGCTGAACACTGAAGCTTTCTTT
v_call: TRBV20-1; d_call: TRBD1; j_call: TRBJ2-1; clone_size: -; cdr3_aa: CSAVGDRSLRNEQFF; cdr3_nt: TGCAGTGCTGTAGGGGACAGGTCATTGAGAAATGAGCAGTTCTTC
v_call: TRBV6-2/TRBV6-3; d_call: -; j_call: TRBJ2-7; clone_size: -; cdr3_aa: CASSYSGQIYEQYF; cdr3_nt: TGTGCCAGCAGTTACAGTGGGCAAATCTACGAGCAGTACTTC
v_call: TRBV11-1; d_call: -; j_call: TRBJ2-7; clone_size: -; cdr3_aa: CASSQPSYEQYF; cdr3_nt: TGTGCCAGCAGCCAGCCTTCCTACGAGCAGTACTTC
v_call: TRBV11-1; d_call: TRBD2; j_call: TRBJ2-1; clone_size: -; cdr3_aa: CASSPRLAISYNEQFF; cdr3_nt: TGTGCCAGCAGCCCAAGACTAGCGATTTCCTACAATGAGCAGTTCTTC
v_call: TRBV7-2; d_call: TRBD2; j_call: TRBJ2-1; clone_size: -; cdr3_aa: CASSFAVGGGPYNEQFF; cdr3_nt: TGTGCCAGCAGCTTCGCGGTGGGGGGGGGACCATACAATGAGCAGTTCTTC
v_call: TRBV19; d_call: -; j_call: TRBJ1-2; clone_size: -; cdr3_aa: CAHPQAGDGYTF; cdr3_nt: TGTGCCCATCCGCAGGCAGGCGATGGCTACACCTTC
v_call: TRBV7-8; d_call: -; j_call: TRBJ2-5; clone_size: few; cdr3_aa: CASSARGVETQYF; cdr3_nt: TGTGCCAGCAGCGCTAGGGGGGTGGAGACCCAGTACTTC
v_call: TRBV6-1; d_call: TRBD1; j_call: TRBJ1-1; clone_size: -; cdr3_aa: CASRGGTGRIEAFF; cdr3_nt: TGTGCCAGCAGGGGAGGGACAGGGCGGATTGAAGCTTTCTTT
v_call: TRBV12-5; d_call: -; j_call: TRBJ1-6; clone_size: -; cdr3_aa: CASGLQWAGRNSPLHF; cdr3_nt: TGTGCTAGTGGTTTGCAGTGGGCAGGGCGTAATTCACCCCTCCACTTT
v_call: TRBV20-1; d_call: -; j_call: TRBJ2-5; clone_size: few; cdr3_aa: CSAAPLRGSLICQETQYF; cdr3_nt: TGCAGTGCTGCACCTCTGAGGGGATCGTTGATTTGCCAAGAGACCCAGTACTTC
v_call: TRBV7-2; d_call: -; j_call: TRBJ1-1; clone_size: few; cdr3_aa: CASSARGGTGAFF; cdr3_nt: TGTGCCAGCAGCGCACGCGGGGGCACGGGGGCTTTCTTT
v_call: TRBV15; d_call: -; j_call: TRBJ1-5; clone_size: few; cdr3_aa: CATSRDRGTPGTYSNQPQHF; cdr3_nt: TGTGCCACCAGCAGAGATAGGGGGACACCGGGGACGTATAGCAATCAGCCCCAGCATTTT
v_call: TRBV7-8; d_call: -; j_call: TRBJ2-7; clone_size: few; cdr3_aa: CASSLSTPYEQYF; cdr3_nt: TGTGCCAGCAGCTTAAGTACTCCATACGAGCAGTACTTC
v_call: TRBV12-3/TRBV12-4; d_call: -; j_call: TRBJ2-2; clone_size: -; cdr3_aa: CASSLGIPTGELFF; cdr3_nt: TGTGCCAGCAGTTTAGGGATCCCCACCGGGGAGCTGTTTTTT
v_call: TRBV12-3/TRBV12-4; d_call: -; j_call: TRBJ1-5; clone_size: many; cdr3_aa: CASSLGTEYSNQPQHF; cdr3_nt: TGTGCCAGCAGTTTAGGGACCGAGTATAGCAATCAGCCCCAGCATTTT
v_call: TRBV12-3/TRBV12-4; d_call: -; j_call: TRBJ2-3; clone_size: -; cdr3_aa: CASSDHLGDSTDTQYF; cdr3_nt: TGTGCCAGCAGCGACCACCTGGGGGATAGCACAGATACGCAGTATTTT
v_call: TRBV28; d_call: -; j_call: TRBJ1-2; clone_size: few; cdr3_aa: CATDSGVSNYGYTF; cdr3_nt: TGTGCCACGGACTCAGGGGTTTCTAACTATGGCTACACCTTC
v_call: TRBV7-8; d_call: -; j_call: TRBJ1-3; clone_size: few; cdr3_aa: CASSLRGAGPGNTIYF; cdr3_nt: TGTGCCAGCAGCTTACGAGGGGCCGGGCCAGGAAACACCATATATTTT
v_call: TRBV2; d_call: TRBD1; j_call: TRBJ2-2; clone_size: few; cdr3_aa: CASSERRTGTNTGELFF; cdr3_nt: TGTGCCAGCAGTGAAAGGAGGACAGGGACGAACACCGGGGAGCTGTTTTTT
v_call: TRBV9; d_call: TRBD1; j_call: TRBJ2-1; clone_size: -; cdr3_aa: CASSAPGQGARNEQFF; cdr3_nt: TGTGCCAGCAGCGCTCCGGGACAGGGGGCGCGTAATGAGCAGTTCTTC
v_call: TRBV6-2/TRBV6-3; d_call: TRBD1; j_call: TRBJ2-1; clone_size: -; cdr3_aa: CASSPGQGYYNEQFF; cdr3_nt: TGTGCCAGCAGCCCCGGACAGGGTTACTACAATGAGCAGTTCTTC
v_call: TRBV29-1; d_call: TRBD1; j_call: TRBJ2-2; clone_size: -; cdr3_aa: CSVGTGWAGELFF; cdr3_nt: TGCAGCGTTGGGACAGGGTGGGCCGGGGAGCTGTTTTTT
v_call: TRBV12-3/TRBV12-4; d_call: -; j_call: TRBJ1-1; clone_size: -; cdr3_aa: CASRDPASEAFF; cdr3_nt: TGTGCCAGCAGGGACCCTGCATCTGAAGCTTTCTTT